This T cell receptor beta chain was sequenced during a study of early T cells in non-severe SARS-CoV-2 infection. Attachment of unique molecular identifiers was made to individual cDNA molecules. Each CDR3 protein is one row after TCRdb ran MiXCR on the 5' RACE reads. This repertoire shows tens of thousands of distinct CDR3 sequences, around 4.7% found once; its top ten account for 4% to 5%. This CDR3 has 15 amino acids. V was clipped by 5 bases and J by 4 bases; unmatched bases: 4. Germline lookup yields CDR1 MDHEN and CDR2 SYDVKM. This clonotype came up many times. Its antigen is as yet unknown. Points from the study as a whole: VDJdb matching favored anti-spike CD8 responses, missing private and CD4 specificities.

The source material was whole blood. The receptor was isolated from an adult who was a healthcare worker with PCR-confirmed SARS-CoV-2 infection or an uninfected control (not recorded which). The chain is built from TRBV28 and TRBJ2-7; 14 positions match TRBD2. CDR3 region: CASSTRLAGGYEQYF. Written as DNA, the CDR3 is TGTGCCAGCAGTACCCGACTAGCGGGAGGGTACGAGCAGTACTTC. The entire variable domain, with the rest obtained from reference TRBV28 and TRBJ2-7, is as follows: DVKVTQSSRYLVKRTGEKVFLECVQDMDHENMFWYRQDPGLGLRLIYFSYDVKMKEKGDIPEGYSVSREKKERFSLILESASTNQTSMYLCASSTRLAGGYEQYFGPGTRLTVT.